What follows describes a single T cell receptor beta chain. The target antigen is unknown. The sample comes from a study of PD-1 blockade in mismatch repair-deficient tumors. On the study more broadly: Enrolled about 2013-2017, patients had progressing, pretreated mismatch repair-deficient cancers of 12 types. Findings and limits, study-wide: Tumor-resident clones, often undetectable pretreatment in blood, expanded then contracted after pembrolizumab.

The method was immunoSEQ multiplex PCR; TCRdb's version includes in-frame clones alone and lacks a portion of them. This sample carries over 100,000 clones, roughly 80% of them seen once, and the ten largest clones take roughly 4.5%. CDR3 length equals 17 residues. Trimming shortened V by 1 base and J by 0 bases, and 13 bases separated the two germline ends. Germline loops: CDR1 LGHNA, CDR2 YNFKEQ. PCR or immunohistochemistry showed mismatch repair deficiency in every enrolled patient. The TCR-sequenced patients were a few responders to pembrolizumab. Source: peripheral blood, taken about 13 months after starting pembrolizumab. V usage is TRBV4-2 and J usage is TRBJ1-5; D is undetermined. The sequence was collected from an adult with mismatch repair-deficient cancer. CDR3 amino acids: CASSQVGQAYSNQPQHF. DNA for the CDR3: TGTGCCAGCAGCCAAGTCGGGCAGGCTTATAGCAATCAGCCCCAGCATTTT.